This T cell receptor (beta chain) was profiled in a study of blood T cell repertoires in COVID-19. At the level of the study: From T cells, B-cell-depleted T cells, or PBMCs came the material, which was cDNA or gDNA.

The CDR3 totals 17 residues. CDR1 MNHNY and CDR2 SVGAGI come from the germline V gene (reference sequence). With V trimmed by 5 bases and J by 7 bases, 12 bases remained unmatched. TCRdb keeps only in-frame clones here, not all; method: immunoSEQ multiplex PCR. There are about 360,000 clones in the sample; around 88% occur only once, and 7.1% lies in the top ten. Sequenced input: peripheral blood. The genes are TRBV6-6 and TRBJ1-6, with 9 bases aligning to TRBD1. The receptor comes from a woman aged 55-69 years with COVID-19, enrolled during active disease. The CDR3 region is CASSRKSTGGGNSPLHF. CDR3 nucleotide sequence: TGTGCCAGCAGTCGCAAATCGACAGGGGGTGGAAATTCACCCCTCCACTTT.